This T cell receptor beta chain comes out of a study of cytomegalovirus exposure and HLA in healthy donors. To note about this clone: Its matching antigen is unknown.

Study-level findings and limits: Cytomegalovirus-associated status was assigned to roughly 160 TCR beta chains. Indistinguishable V segments, including TRBV6-2 and TRBV6-3, were excluded. Upon later analysis, TCR association rates were observed to vary by HLA locus, being highest for DRB1 and lowest for HLA-C. An analysis done earlier found most TCR beta V segments productive about 87% or about 30% of the time.

This CDR3 spans 12 amino acids. Germline V gene data show CDR1 as SQVTM and CDR2 as ANQGSEA. PCR primers comprised 60 Vbeta and 13 Jbeta primers. The data were produced by immunoSEQ multiplex PCR, yet TCRdb's version contains in-frame clones alone and is incomplete. The table shows 100,000 to 150,000 clones, with over 60% occurring only once. The sequence was collected from a woman between 35 and 50 years old in good health and CMV-seropositive. The V and J genes are TRBV29-1 and TRBJ2-5, with D tentatively TRBD1 (5 bases). The DNA end is more similar to TRBJ2-7, so the J call may be wrong. The material sequenced was PBMCs. CDR3 nucleotide sequence: TGCAGCGTCCTCCGAGACAGCTACGAGCAGTACTTC. It is translated as CSVLRDSYEQYF.